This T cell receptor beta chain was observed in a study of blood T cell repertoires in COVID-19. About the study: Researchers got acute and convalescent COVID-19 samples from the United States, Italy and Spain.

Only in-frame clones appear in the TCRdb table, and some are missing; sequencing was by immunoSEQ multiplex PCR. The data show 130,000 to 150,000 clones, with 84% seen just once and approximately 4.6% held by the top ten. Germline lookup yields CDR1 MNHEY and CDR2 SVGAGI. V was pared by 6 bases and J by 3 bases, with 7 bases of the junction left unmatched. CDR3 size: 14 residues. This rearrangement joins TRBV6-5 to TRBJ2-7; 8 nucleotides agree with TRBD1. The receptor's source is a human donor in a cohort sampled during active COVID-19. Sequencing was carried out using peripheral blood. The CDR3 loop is CASRDGQGRYEQYF. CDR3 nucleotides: TGTGCCAGCAGGGACGGACAGGGACGCTACGAGCAGTACTTC.